Following are 15 T cell receptor beta chains from one sample sequenced in a study of blood T cell repertoires in COVID-19. Profiled with immunoSEQ multiplex PCR; TCRdb holds only in-frame clones, not every one. The sample records 150,000 to 200,000 clones, around 83% being singletons. The sequenced sample consisted of peripheral blood. The receptors were gathered from a woman under 40 with active or convalescent COVID-19.

This rearrangement joins TRBV6-5 to TRBJ1-1; D is perhaps TRBD1 (6 bases). The CDR3 extends over 15 amino acids. Looked up from germline, CDR1 is MNHEY and CDR2 is SVGAGI. The V end was cut by 6 bases, the J end by 1 base, with 15 bases between. The CDR3 nucleotides read TGTGCCAGCAGCCCCCACAGGGAATGGAACACTGAAGCTTTCTTT. Protein: CASSPHREWNTEAFF.

J is TRBJ1-1 and V is TRBV11-2; D is perhaps TRBD1 (6 bases). V gave up 10 bases and J gave up 1 base, with 16 bases separating them. Germline lookup yields CDR1 SGHAT and CDR2 FQNNGV. This CDR3 is built from 14 residues. Here the CDR3 DNA reads TGTGCCACTACAAATGGCAGGGGGAACACTGAAGCTTTCTTT. Protein product: CATTNGRGNTEAFF.

This chain joins TRBV28 and TRBJ2-1, with D possibly being TRBD2 (6 bases). Between the trimmed V and J ends, which lost 3 bases and 3 bases, there was a span of 12 bases. Germline CDR1 MDHEN, CDR2 SYDVKM. The CDR3 contains 15 residues. The CDR3 DNA is TGTGCCAGCAGTTTTCTTTTGGAGGGCTACAATGAGCAGTTCTTC. It specifies CASSFLLEGYNEQFF.

This chain connects TRBV6-1 to TRBJ1-5; the D is unclear. The CDR3 is 16 amino acids. Germline CDR1 and CDR2: MNHNS and SASEGT. The germline V and J ends were trimmed by 4 bases and 3 bases, with 16 bases remaining between them. CDR3 DNA: TGTGCCAGCAGTGGGCAGTTAAATGTACCCAATCAGCCCCAGCATTTT. This translates into CASSGQLNVPNQPQHF.

The J gene is TRBJ2-1, the V gene TRBV7-9; 8 nucleotides align to TRBD2. Germline lookup yields CDR1 SEHNR and CDR2 FQNEAQ (reference sequence). The CDR3 loop spans 15 amino acids. The V gene end was trimmed by 5 bases and the J gene end by 6 bases; junction bases not matched to a gene: 9. In nucleotides, the CDR3 is TGTGCCAGCAGCGCGTCCGGGACTAGTCTCAATGAGCAGTTCTTC. Its translation is CASSASGTSLNEQFF.

The CDR3 protein is CAWSVLVGGTEAFF. The CDR3 bases are TGTGCCTGGAGTGTACTGGTAGGCGGCACTGAAGCTTTCTTT. The rearrangement links TRBV30 to TRBJ1-1; D unresolved. Trimming shortened V by 0 bases and J by 4 bases, and 12 bases separated the two germline ends. The CDR3 loop spans 14 amino acids. Germline CDR1 GTSNPN, CDR2 SVGIG (reference sequence).

V is TRBV6-5 and J is TRBJ2-1, with 7 bases that match TRBD1. This CDR3 comprises 14 residues. Germline CDR1 reads MNHEY; CDR2 reads SVGAGI. Germline trimming cut 2 bases from V and 6 bases from J; bases unmatched to any gene: 4. The CDR3 here is CASSYRDRANEQFF. As DNA, the CDR3 is TGTGCCAGCAGTTACCGTGACAGGGCCAATGAGCAGTTCTTC.

The V gene is TRBV5-4, the J gene TRBJ1-6; tentatively, D is TRBD1 (5 bases). The CDR3 totals 15 residues. V shed 5 bases and J shed 0 bases, with 9 bases lying between them. The germline CDR1 and CDR2 sequences are SGHNT and YYREEE (reference sequence). CDR3 DNA sequence: TGTGCCAGCAGTCAAGACAGCTCCTATAATTCACCCCTCCACTTT. Translating it yields CASSQDSSYNSPLHF.

The CDR3 nucleotides read TGTGCCAGCAGCCCCTTTCGTGGTAGCGGAGCTGGAGATACGCAGTATTTT. Encoded protein: CASSPFRGSGAGDTQYF. The genes are TRBV4-2 and TRBJ2-3, with a possible D match to TRBD2 (6 bases). The CDR3 has 17 residues. Trimming took 4 bases from V and 5 from J, leaving 22 bases between them. CDR1 LGHNA and CDR2 YNFKEQ come from the germline V gene.

This chain joins TRBV5-1 and TRBJ1-6; 9 bases match TRBD1. This CDR3 is 16 amino acids long. Trimming took 5 bases from V and 6 from J; bases not matched to a gene: 9. Germline-derived CDR1 and CDR2 are SGHRS and YFSETQ. The CDR3 loop is CASRTTPGQGNSPLHF. CDR3 DNA sequence: TGCGCCAGCAGGACGACACCGGGACAGGGTAATTCACCCCTCCACTTT.

This chain connects TRBV14 to TRBJ2-3, with D possibly being TRBD1 (5 bases). Germline CDR1 SGHDN, CDR2 FVKESK. There are 13 residues in the CDR3. V was cut by 0 bases and J by 9 bases, with 10 bases left in between. DNA of the CDR3: TGTGCCAGCAGCCAAGAATCCCGACAGACGCAGTATTTT. The encoded protein is CASSQESRQTQYF.

The chain uses TRBV24-1 and TRBJ2-1, with D perhaps matching TRBD2 (6 bases). V was shortened by 1 base and J by 5 bases, with 11 bases between the two germline ends. The CDR3 loop spans 15 amino acids. The germline V gene encodes CDR1 KGHDR and CDR2 SFDVKD. Here the CDR3 reads CATSDFAGLNNEQFF. The CDR3 nucleotides are TGTGCCACCAGTGATTTTGCGGGATTAAACAATGAGCAGTTCTTC.

The chain is built from TRBV28 and TRBJ2-2; TRBD2 matches at 7 bases. Germline CDR1 is MDHEN and CDR2 is SYDVKM. The CDR3 contains 15 residues. V was pared by 7 bases and J by 0 bases, with 5 bases of the junction left unmatched. CDR3 protein: CASTWTRSNTGELFF. The DNA for the CDR3 is TGTGCCAGCACCTGGACTAGATCGAACACCGGGGAGCTGTTTTTT.

V is TRBV11-3 and J is TRBJ2-1, with 7 bases fitting TRBD1. The CDR3 length is 13 residues. CDR1 and CDR2 from the germline V gene are SGHNT and YENEEA. The ends lost 10 bases at V and 3 bases at J; junction bases unmatched: 6. CDR3 DNA sequence: TGTGCCACCTCGACAGGGATCTACAATGAGCAGTTCTTC. It encodes CATSTGIYNEQFF.

The chain employs TRBV3-1 (or the pseudogene TRBV3-2) and TRBJ1-4; 11 bases align to TRBD1. V was clipped by 5 bases and J by 4 bases; unmatched bases: 6. The CDR3 contains 16 residues. CDR1 is LGHDT, CDR2 YNNKEL, per germline (reference sequence). CDR3 coding DNA: TGTGCCAGCAGCGACTGGACAGGGGGCGATAATGAAAAACTGTTTTTT. This sequence encodes CASSDWTGGDNEKLFF.